This TCR beta chain was observed in a study of blood T cell repertoires in COVID-19. Study context: Researchers got acute and convalescent COVID-19 samples from the United States, Italy and Spain. PBMCs, B-cell-depleted T cells, or T cells provided the cDNA or gDNA that made up the material.

Germline CDR1 reads SGHRS; CDR2 reads YFSETQ. CDR3 length equals 14 residues. With 7 bases clipped from V and 3 bases from J, the junction kept 2 bases outside the gene matches. In the authors' workflow: Reference gene primer amplification gave nucleated cell count estimates. This table comes from immunoSEQ multiplex PCR, and its TCRdb copy is limited to in-frame clones, with some not included. The V and J calls and clone size are taken from that table; D and trimming were inferred from the DNA. Here the sample spans 30,000 to 45,000 clones, about 86% being singletons. The TCR was taken from a woman in her 70s with active COVID-19. Sequenced input: peripheral blood. V usage is TRBV5-1 and J usage is TRBJ2-5; 14 bases agree with TRBD2. DNA for the CDR3: TGCGCCAGCGGACTAGCGGGGGGCAAAGAGACCCAGTACTTC. Residues: CASGLAGGKETQYF.